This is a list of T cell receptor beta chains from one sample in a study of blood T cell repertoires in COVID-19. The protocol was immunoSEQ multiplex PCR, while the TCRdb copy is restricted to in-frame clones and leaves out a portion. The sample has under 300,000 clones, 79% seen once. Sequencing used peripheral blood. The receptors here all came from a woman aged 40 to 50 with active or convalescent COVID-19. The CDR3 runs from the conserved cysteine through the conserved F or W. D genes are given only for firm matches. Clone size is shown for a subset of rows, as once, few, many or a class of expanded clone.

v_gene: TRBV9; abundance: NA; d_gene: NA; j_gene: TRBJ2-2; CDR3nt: TGTGCCAGCAGCGTAGTGTCAGGCGGGGAGCTGTTTTTT; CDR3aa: CASSVVSGGELFF
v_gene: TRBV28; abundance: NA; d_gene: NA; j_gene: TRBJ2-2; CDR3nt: TGTGCCAGCTTCACAGCGAACACCGGGGAGCTGTTTTTT; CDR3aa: CASFTANTGELFF
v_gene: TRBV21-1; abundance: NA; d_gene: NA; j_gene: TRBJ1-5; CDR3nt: TGTGCCAGCAGCAAAGGTGGGCGGGGATATTGGAATCAGCCCCAGCATTTT; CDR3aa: CASSKGGRGYWNQPQHF
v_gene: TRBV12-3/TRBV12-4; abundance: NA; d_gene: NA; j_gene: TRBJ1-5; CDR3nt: TGTGCCAGCAGTTTACGGGTTAATCAGCCCCAGCATTTT; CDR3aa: CASSLRVNQPQHF
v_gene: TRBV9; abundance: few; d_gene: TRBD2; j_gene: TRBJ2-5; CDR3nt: TGTGCCAGCAGCGGACTAGCGGCACAAGAGACCCAGTACTTC; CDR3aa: CASSGLAAQETQYF
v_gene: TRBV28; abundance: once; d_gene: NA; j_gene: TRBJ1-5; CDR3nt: TGTGCCAGCAGAGGTAAAGGCACAGGTAGGGCTATTCAACGGCATTTT; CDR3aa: CASRGKGTGRAIQRHF
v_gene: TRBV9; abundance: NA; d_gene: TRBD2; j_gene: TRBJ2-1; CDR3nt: TGTGCCAGCAGCGCTACTAGCGGGGTGGCACATGAGCAGTTCTTC; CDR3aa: CASSATSGVAHEQFF
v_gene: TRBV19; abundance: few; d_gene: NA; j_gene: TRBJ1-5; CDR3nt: TGTGCCAGTAGTAGAGGGTACAATCAGCCCCAGCATTTT; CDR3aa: CASSRGYNQPQHF
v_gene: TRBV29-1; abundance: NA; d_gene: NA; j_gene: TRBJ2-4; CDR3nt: TGCAGCGTTGTAGGGCAGCCGGGGGACAAAAACATTCAGTACTTC; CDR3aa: CSVVGQPGDKNIQYF
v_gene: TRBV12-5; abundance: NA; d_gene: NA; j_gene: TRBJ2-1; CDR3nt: TGTGCTAGTGGATATACAGGGAACTGGAACAATGAGCAGTTCTTC; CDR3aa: CASGYTGNWNNEQFF
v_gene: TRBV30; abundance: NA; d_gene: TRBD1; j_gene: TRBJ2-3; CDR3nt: TGTGCCTGGAGGGTTCGGACAGGGGGCTTTGGAGATACGCAGTATTTT; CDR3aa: CAWRVRTGGFGDTQYF
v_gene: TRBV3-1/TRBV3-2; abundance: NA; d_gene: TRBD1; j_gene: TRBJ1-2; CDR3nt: TGTGCCAGCACCCAGACAGGGGGATATGGCTACACCTTC; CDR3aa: CASTQTGGYGYTF
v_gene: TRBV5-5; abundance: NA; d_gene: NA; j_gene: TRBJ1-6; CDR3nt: TGTGCCAGCAGACCCGGGAGAAGGGAAGACAATTCACCCCTCCACTTT; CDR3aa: CASRPGRREDNSPLHF
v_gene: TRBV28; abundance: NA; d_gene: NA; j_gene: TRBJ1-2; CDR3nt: TGTGCCAGCAGCCAGGTCTCCTATGGCTACACCTTC; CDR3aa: CASSQVSYGYTF
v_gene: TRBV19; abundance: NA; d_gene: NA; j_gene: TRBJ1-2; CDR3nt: TGTGCCAGTCGGGGAGAGCATAGCTATGGCTACACCTTC; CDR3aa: CASRGEHSYGYTF
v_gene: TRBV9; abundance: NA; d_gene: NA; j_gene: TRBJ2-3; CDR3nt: TGTGCCAGCAGCGTAGCGGGCACAGATACGCAGTATTTT; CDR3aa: CASSVAGTDTQYF
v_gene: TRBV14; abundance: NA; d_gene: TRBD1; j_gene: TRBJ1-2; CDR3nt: TGTGCCAGCAGCCTCGGACAGGAGCACTATGGCTACACCTTC; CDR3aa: CASSLGQEHYGYTF
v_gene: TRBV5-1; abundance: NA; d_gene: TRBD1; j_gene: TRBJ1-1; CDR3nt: TGCGCCAGCAGCTTGGCCGGGGCAGGGGGCATGAACACTGAAGCTTTCTTT; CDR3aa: CASSLAGAGGMNTEAFF
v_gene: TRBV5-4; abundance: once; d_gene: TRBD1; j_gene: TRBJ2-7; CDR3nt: TGTGCCAGCAGCACGGGACAGGGGCCGTACGAGCAGTACTTC; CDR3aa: CASSTGQGPYEQYF